The 27 T cell receptor beta chains listed next were all sequenced from one sample in a study of spatial heterogeneity in lung cancer. TCRdb passed the 5' RACE reads through MiXCR, listing each CDR3 protein once. The sample has 30,000 to 50,000 distinct CDR3 sequences, approximately 6.3% seen once; the top ten hold around 10%. Time point given: sample taken at primary tumor resection. TCRs were sequenced from unsorted whole RNA of tumor, nontumor lung or PBMC. The sample was PBMCs, taken at surgery. The source of these receptors is a male donor with early-stage non-small cell lung cancer.

The CDR3 reads CASSTPSGRVANQPQHF. For the CDR3, the DNA is TGTGCCAGTAGTACCCCTTCGGGGAGGGTCGCCAATCAGCCCCAGCATTTT. The chain is built from TRBV19 and TRBJ1-5; D unresolved. This CDR3 spans 17 amino acids. Germline CDR1 and CDR2: LNHDA and SQIVND (reference sequence). The ends were cut back, 4 bases at V and 3 bases at J, with 19 bases in the middle.

This clonotype was seen ten or more times. V is TRBV10-3 and J is TRBJ2-7; possibly TRBD1 for D (5 bases). V shed 5 bases and J shed 1 base, with 15 bases lying between them. This CDR3 spans 15 amino acids. Germline values: CDR1 ENHRY, CDR2 SYGVKD. This CDR3 reads CAISPQGFRSYEQYF. The DNA of the CDR3 is TGTGCCATCAGTCCCCAGGGTTTTAGGTCCTACGAGCAGTACTTC.

This clonotype was recorded at least ten times. CDR3 coding DNA: TGTGCCAGCAGACGAGGGACGGGGGGGTTGGGTGAAGCTTTCTTT. It is translated as CASRRGTGGLGEAFF. The chain recombines TRBV11-2 with TRBJ1-1, with D maybe TRBD1 (5 bases). Trimming stripped 6 bases from V and 7 bases from J, with 21 bases between. The CDR3 spans 15 residues. Germline V lookup: CDR1 SGHAT, CDR2 FQNNGV.

This clonotype has a count of ten or more. V is TRBV12-3 or TRBV12-4 and J is TRBJ1-5, with D perhaps TRBD1 (5 bases). The CDR3 length is 14 residues. The V end lost 3 bases, the J end lost 4 bases, and 10 bases lay between the germline ends. The chain's CDR3 is CASSFTGLNQPQHF. The CDR3, as DNA: TGTGCCAGCAGTTTTACAGGTCTAAATCAGCCCCAGCATTTT.

J is TRBJ2-3 and V is TRBV5-1, with 12 bases aligning to TRBD2. The CDR3 covers 17 residues. Trimming took 4 bases from V and 5 from J; bases not matched to a gene: 11. The germline V gene encodes CDR1 SGHRS and CDR2 YFSETQ. The CDR3 sequence: CASSQTSGGLPGDTQYF. DNA of the CDR3: TGCGCCAGCAGCCAGACTAGCGGGGGCCTACCGGGAGATACGCAGTATTTT. The variable domain in full, completed from reference TRBV5-1 and TRBJ2-3, reads KAGVTQTPRYLIKTRGQQVTLSCSPISGHRSVSWYQQTPGQGLQFLFEYFSETQRNKGNFPGRFSGRQFSNSRSEMNVSTLELGDSALYLCASSQTSGGLPGDTQYFGPGTRLTVL.

This clonotype has ten or more counts. The chain combines TRBV10-2 with TRBJ2-1; D uncertain. V was cut by 2 bases and J by 7 bases, with 0 bases left in between. This CDR3 comprises 10 residues. Germline V CDR1 and CDR2: WSHSY, SAAADI. The CDR3 DNA is TGCGCCAGCAGTGAGAATGAGCAGTTCTTC. This gives the protein CASSENEQFF.

This clonotype came up a few times. The CDR3 spells CASLPGTAQPQHF. In nucleotides, the CDR3 is TGTGCCAGTTTACCCGGGACAGCCCAGCCCCAGCATTTT. The chain has TRBV27 and TRBJ1-5; 7 positions match TRBD1. The CDR3 sequence is 13 residues long. Germline V CDR1 and CDR2: MNHEY, SMNVEV (reference sequence). V was clipped by 9 bases and J by 7 bases; unmatched bases: 9.

This clonotype was counted many times. V gene TRBV7-9 combines with J gene TRBJ2-7, with D possibly being TRBD1 (6 bases). CDR1 and CDR2 from the germline V gene are SEHNR and FQNEAQ (reference sequence). V lost 5 bases and J 5 bases, leaving 10 bases between the germline ends. The CDR3 extends over 12 amino acids. In DNA, the CDR3 is TGTGCCAGCAGCGCAACAGGGCACGAGCAGTACTTC. Translated, it gives CASSATGHEQYF.

This clonotype was counted ten times or more. The CDR3: CAISESAGGATDTQYF. The CDR3 region has the DNA TGTGCCATCAGTGAGTCGGCGGGGGGGGCCACAGATACGCAGTATTTT. The chain has TRBV10-3 and TRBJ2-3, with 9 bases aligning to TRBD2. V was clipped by 0 bases and J by 2 bases; unmatched bases: 3. The V gene's germline CDR1 is ENHRY and CDR2 SYGVKD. CDR3 length equals 16 residues.

This clonotype was seen repeatedly, ten times or more. The CDR3 DNA sequence: TGTGCTAGTGGTTCGCTCTCGGGACAGGGACTTTTGACGAACACCGGGGAGCTGTTTTTT. Amino acids: CASGSLSGQGLLTNTGELFF. The chain combines TRBV12-5 with TRBJ2-2, with TRBD1 matching 9 bases. Germline V CDR1 and CDR2: LGHNT, FRNRAP. The CDR3 runs to 20 residues. V was clipped by 4 bases and J by 0 bases; unmatched bases: 15.

This clonotype has at least ten counts. This chain links TRBV9 with TRBJ2-5; D is perhaps TRBD1 or TRBD2 (5 bases each). The CDR3 covers 14 residues. Germline CDR1 SGDLS, CDR2 YYNGEE. V dropped 7 bases and J dropped 2 bases, with 15 bases sitting between them. The CDR3 protein is CASGGANPQETQYF. The CDR3 nucleotides are TGTGCCAGCGGGGGAGCCAACCCTCAAGAGACCCAGTACTTC. Filled out from reference TRBV9 and TRBJ2-5, the complete variable domain reads DSGVTQTPKHLITATGQRVTLRCSPRSGDLSVYWYQQSLDQGLQFLIQYYNGEERAKGNILERFSAQQFPDLHSELNLSSLELGDSALYFCASGGANPQETQYFGPGTRLLVL.

This clonotype was found many times. The chain carries TRBV3-1 and TRBJ1-1, with 8 bases fitting TRBD1. The germline V gene encodes CDR1 LGHDT and CDR2 YNNKEL (reference sequence). The CDR3 consists of 14 residues. V lost 5 bases and J lost 5; bases outside the gene matches: 7. The CDR3 loop is CASSISGGKTEAFF. The DNA for the CDR3 is TGTGCCAGCAGCATCTCAGGGGGCAAAACTGAAGCTTTCTTT.

This clonotype was counted ten times or more. This chain joins TRBV7-2 and TRBJ2-7; D not certain. Trimming stripped 2 bases from V and 6 bases from J, with 5 bases between. Germline-derived CDR1 and CDR2 are SGHTA and FQGNSA. This CDR3 contains 11 residues. Written as DNA, the CDR3 is TGTGCCAGCAGCTTAAGGCGCGAGCAGTACTTC. This sequence encodes CASSLRREQYF.

This clonotype has more than one count but fewer than ten. This chain uses TRBV30 with TRBJ2-5, with D perhaps TRBD2 (5 bases). V was shortened by 5 bases and J by 0 bases, with 7 bases between the two germline ends. Germline V gives CDR1 GTSNPN, CDR2 SVGIG (reference sequence). The CDR3 loop spans 12 amino acids. DNA for the CDR3: TGTGCCTGGTCTAGCAACCAAGAGACCCAGTACTTC. Its protein product is CAWSSNQETQYF.

In this sample, this clonotype turned up many times. The rearrangement joins TRBV12-3 or TRBV12-4 to TRBJ2-3, with D unclear. Deletions cut 4 bases from V and 2 bases from J, with 4 bases between. This CDR3 is built from 12 residues. CDR3 in amino acids: CASSSNTDTQYF. For the CDR3, the DNA is TGTGCCAGCAGTTCCAACACAGATACGCAGTATTTT.

This clonotype has at least ten counts. This sequence joins TRBV7-2 and TRBJ2-7, with 8 bases aligning to TRBD2. The germline CDR1 and CDR2 sequences are SGHTA and FQGNSA. V shed 1 base, J shed 4 bases, and the junction held 6 bases outside the gene matches. The CDR3 loop spans 15 amino acids. This chain's CDR3 is CASSLVGLAGYEQYF. Here the CDR3 DNA reads TGTGCCAGCAGCTTAGTAGGACTAGCCGGATACGAGCAGTACTTC.

The chain couples TRBV12-3 or TRBV12-4 to TRBJ2-7, with 7 bases lining up with TRBD1. The CDR3 runs to 13 residues. J lost 4 bases, V lost 5 bases, and 5 bases had no gene match. CDR3 sequence: CASSLGTVYEQYF. CDR3 DNA sequence: TGTGCCAGCAGTCTCGGGACAGTTTACGAGCAGTACTTC.

This clonotype was seen only a few times. The rearrangement links TRBV6-2 or TRBV6-3 to TRBJ2-7, with TRBD1 identical over 9 bases. V was clipped by 0 bases and J by 1 base; unmatched bases: 10. This CDR3 is 18 amino acids long. CDR1 is MNHEY, CDR2 SVGEGT, per germline. This CDR3 reads CASSYSGDRVRRSYEQYF. The CDR3 DNA follows: TGTGCCAGCAGTTACTCGGGGGACAGGGTAAGAAGATCCTACGAGCAGTACTTC.

Ten or more counts support this clonotype. The V gene is TRBV6-5, the J gene TRBJ2-2, with D tentatively TRBD1 or TRBD2 (5 bases each). This CDR3 is 17 amino acids long. Germline CDR1 MNHEY, CDR2 SVGAGI. V gave up 7 bases and J gave up 1 base, with 19 bases separating them. Here the CDR3 DNA reads TGTGCCAGCATGGGTCAAACCTGGGGGAAGAACACCGGGGAGCTGTTTTTT. It translates to CASMGQTWGKNTGELFF.

The chain carries TRBV7-8 and TRBJ1-5; 7 bases align to TRBD1. The length of the CDR3 is 16 residues. Trimming cost V 4 bases and J 1 base; bases outside gene matches: 7. Germline V CDR1 and CDR2: SGHVS, FQNEAQ. CDR3 in amino acids: CASSYSGGGSNQPQHF. The CDR3 DNA follows: TGTGCCAGCAGCTACTCAGGGGGGGGAAGCAATCAGCCCCAGCATTTT.

Many counts were recorded for this clonotype. The V call is TRBV20-1, the J call TRBJ2-6, with TRBD1 matching over 11 bases. Germline V CDR1 and CDR2: DFQATT, SNEGSKA (reference sequence). The CDR3 extends over 17 amino acids. Unmatched junction bases numbered 5, after V lost 1 base and J lost 3 bases. The DNA for the CDR3 is TGCAGTGCTAGAGTGGGGACAGGGGGTAATGGGGCCAACGTCCTGACTTTC. It encodes CSARVGTGGNGANVLTF.

This clonotype was counted between two and nine times. The chain has TRBV18 and TRBJ1-6; 9 nucleotides line up with TRBD1. With 6 bases clipped from V and 6 bases from J, the junction kept 6 bases outside the gene matches. Germline CDR1 and CDR2: KGHSH and LQKENI. The CDR3 extends over 15 amino acids. The CDR3 loop is CASSRDRERNSPLHF. CDR3 bases: TGTGCCAGCTCGAGGGACAGGGAACGTAATTCACCCCTCCACTTT.

This clonotype was detected a few times. V and J are TRBV12-3 or TRBV12-4 and TRBJ1-1; D is ambiguous. V was trimmed by 2 bases and J by 6 bases, leaving 7 bases between them. The CDR3 has 12 residues. CDR3 sequence: CASSLLGSEAFF. The CDR3 nucleotides read TGTGCCAGCAGTTTATTGGGGTCTGAAGCTTTCTTT.

This clonotype was observed many times. V usage is TRBV5-6 and J usage is TRBJ2-1; 9 positions match TRBD1. The trim removed 3 bases at V and 10 bases at J, leaving 5 bases unmatched. The CDR3 covers 13 residues. The germline gives CDR1 SGHDT, CDR2 YYEEEE. CDR3 amino acids: CASSSDRGSEQFF. In nucleotides, the CDR3 is TGTGCCAGCAGCTCCGACAGGGGGAGCGAGCAGTTCTTC.

This clonotype was detected many times. J is TRBJ1-1 and V is TRBV11-3; D remains ambiguous. This CDR3 contains 15 residues. Germline CDR1 and CDR2: SGHNT and YENEEA. The V end was cut by 1 base, the J end by 2 bases, with 11 bases between. The CDR3 DNA reads TGTGCCAGCAGCTTAGTGGCAGGAGCAAACACTGAAGCTTTCTTT. This translates into CASSLVAGANTEAFF.

The sample holds a few counts of this clonotype. The chain employs TRBV7-9 and TRBJ1-2; possible D gene TRBD1, 5 bases. The CDR3 loop spans 13 amino acids. Trimming stripped 1 base from V and 10 bases from J, with 13 bases between. CDR1 is SEHNR and CDR2 is FQNEAQ in the germline V gene (reference sequence). Here the CDR3 reads CASSLVFGDDYTF. In nucleotides, the CDR3 is TGTGCCAGCAGCTTAGTGTTTGGGGACGACTACACCTTC.

This clonotype was recorded many times. The CDR3 nucleotides read TGCAGCGTTGAAGTATTAGGTCGGGGAGGGTACGAGCAGTACTTC. It specifies CSVEVLGRGGYEQYF. The chain combines TRBV29-1 with TRBJ2-7, with TRBD2 matching over 7 bases. Per germline, CDR1 SQVTM and CDR2 ANQGSEA. V was clipped by 1 base and J by 4 bases; unmatched bases: 10. The CDR3 has 15 amino acids.